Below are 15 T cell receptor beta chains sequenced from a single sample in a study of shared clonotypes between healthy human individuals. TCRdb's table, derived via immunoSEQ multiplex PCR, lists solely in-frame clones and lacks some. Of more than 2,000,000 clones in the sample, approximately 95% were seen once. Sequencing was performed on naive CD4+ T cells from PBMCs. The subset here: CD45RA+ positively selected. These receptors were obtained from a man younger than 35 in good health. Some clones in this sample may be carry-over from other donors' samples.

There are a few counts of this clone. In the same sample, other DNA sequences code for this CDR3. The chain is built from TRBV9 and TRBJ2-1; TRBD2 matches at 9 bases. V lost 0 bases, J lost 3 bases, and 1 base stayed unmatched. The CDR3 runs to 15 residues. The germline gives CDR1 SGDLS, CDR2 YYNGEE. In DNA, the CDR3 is TGTGCCAGCAGCGTAGTTAGCGGGAGCTACAATGAGCAGTTCTTC. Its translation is CASSVVSGSYNEQFF. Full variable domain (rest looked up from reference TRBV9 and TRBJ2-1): DSGVTQTPKHLITATGQRVTLRCSPRSGDLSVYWYQQSLDQGLQFLIQYYNGEERAKGNILERFSAQQFPDLHSELNLSSLELGDSALYFCASSVVSGSYNEQFFGPGTRLTVL.

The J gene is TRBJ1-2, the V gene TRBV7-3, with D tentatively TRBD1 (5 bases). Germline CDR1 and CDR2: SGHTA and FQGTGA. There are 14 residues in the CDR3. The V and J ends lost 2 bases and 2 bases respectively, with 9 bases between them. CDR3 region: CASSLGEGNYGYTF. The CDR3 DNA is TGTGCCAGCAGCTTAGGCGAGGGGAACTATGGCTACACCTTC.

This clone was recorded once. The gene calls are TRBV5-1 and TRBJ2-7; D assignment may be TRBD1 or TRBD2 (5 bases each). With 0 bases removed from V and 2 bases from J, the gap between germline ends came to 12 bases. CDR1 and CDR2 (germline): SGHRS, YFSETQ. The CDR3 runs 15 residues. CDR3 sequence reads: CASSLVELGAYEQYF. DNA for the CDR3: TGCGCCAGCAGCTTGGTCGAGCTGGGGGCCTACGAGCAGTACTTC. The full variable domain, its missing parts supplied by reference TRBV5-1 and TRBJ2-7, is KAGVTQTPRYLIKTRGQQVTLSCSPISGHRSVSWYQQTPGQGLQFLFEYFSETQRNKGNFPGRFSGRQFSNSRSEMNVSTLELGDSALYLCASSLVELGAYEQYFGPGTRLTVT.

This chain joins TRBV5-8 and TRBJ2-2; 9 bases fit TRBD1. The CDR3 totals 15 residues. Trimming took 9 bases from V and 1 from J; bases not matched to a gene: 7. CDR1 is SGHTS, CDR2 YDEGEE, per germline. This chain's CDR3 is CATLDRGVNTGELFF. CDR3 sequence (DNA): TGTGCCACCTTGGACAGGGGCGTGAACACCGGGGAGCTGTTTTTT.

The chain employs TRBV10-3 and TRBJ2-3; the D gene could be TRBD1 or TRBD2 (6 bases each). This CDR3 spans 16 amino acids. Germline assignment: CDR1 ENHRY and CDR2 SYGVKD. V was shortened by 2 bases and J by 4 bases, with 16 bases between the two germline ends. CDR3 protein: CAISEGRSEGADTQYF. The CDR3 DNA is TGTGCCATCAGTGAGGGGAGGTCAGAGGGGGCAGATACGCAGTATTTT.

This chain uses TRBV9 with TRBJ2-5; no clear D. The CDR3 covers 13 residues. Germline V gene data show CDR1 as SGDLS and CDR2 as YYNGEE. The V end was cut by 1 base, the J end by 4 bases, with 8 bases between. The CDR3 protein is CASSVMASETQYF. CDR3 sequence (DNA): TGTGCCAGCAGCGTAATGGCTTCAGAGACCCAGTACTTC.

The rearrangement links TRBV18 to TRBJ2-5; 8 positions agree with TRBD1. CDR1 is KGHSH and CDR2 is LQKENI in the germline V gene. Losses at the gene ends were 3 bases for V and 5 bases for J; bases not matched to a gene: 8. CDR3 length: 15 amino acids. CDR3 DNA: TGTGCCAGCTCACCCAGGACAGGGACGGAGGAGACCCAGTACTTC. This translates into CASSPRTGTEETQYF.

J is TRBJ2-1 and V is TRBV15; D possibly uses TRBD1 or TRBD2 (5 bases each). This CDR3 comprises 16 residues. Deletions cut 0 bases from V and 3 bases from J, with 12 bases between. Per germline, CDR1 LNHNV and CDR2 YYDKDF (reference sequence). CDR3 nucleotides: TGTGCCACCAGCAGAGAGGGTAGAGGGGACTACAATGAGCAGTTCTTC. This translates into CATSREGRGDYNEQFF.

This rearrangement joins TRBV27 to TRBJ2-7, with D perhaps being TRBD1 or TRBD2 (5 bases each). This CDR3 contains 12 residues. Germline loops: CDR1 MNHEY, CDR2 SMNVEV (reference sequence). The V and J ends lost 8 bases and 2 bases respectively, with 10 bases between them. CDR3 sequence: CASRGIPYEQYF. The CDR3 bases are TGTGCCAGCCGGGGCATCCCCTACGAGCAGTACTTC.

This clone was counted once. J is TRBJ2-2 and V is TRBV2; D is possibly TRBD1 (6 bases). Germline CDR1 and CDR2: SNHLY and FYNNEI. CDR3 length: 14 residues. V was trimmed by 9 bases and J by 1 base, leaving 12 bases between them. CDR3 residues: CASRTEMNTGELFF. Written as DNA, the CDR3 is TGTGCCAGTCGGACAGAAATGAACACCGGGGAGCTGTTTTTT. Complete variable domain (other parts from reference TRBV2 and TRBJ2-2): EPEVTQTPSHQVTQMGQEVILRCVPISNHLYFYWYRQILGQKVEFLVSFYNNEISEKSEIFDDQFSVERPDGSNFTLKIRSTKLEDSAMYFCASRTEMNTGELFFGEGSRLTVL.

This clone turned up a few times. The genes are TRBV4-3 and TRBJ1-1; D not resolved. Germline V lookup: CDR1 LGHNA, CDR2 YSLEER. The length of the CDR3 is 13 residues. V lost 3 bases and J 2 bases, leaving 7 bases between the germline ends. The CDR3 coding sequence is TGCGCCAGCAGCCAGGGAGCTAACACTGAAGCTTTCTTT. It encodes CASSQGANTEAFF.

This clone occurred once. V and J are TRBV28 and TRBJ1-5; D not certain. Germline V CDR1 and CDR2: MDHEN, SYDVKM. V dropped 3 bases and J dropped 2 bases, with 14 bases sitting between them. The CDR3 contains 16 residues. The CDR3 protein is CASSLLSTGRNQPQHF. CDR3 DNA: TGTGCCAGCAGTTTGTTGTCGACGGGTCGCAATCAGCCCCAGCATTTT.

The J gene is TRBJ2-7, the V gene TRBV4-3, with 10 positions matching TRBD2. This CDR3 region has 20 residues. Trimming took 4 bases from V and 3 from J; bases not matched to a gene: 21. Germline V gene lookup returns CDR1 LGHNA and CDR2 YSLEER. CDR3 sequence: CASSPRPPGYESSGSYEQYF. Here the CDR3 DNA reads TGCGCCAGCAGCCCCCGACCCCCAGGGTACGAGTCTAGCGGGAGCTACGAGCAGTACTTC.

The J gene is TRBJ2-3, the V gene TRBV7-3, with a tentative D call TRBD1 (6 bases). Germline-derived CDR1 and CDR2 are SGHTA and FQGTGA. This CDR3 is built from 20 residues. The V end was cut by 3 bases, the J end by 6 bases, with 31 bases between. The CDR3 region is CASSFNETGTSFLITDTQYF. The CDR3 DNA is TGTGCCAGCAGCTTCAACGAGACCGGGACATCCTTTCTTATCACGGATACGCAGTATTTT.

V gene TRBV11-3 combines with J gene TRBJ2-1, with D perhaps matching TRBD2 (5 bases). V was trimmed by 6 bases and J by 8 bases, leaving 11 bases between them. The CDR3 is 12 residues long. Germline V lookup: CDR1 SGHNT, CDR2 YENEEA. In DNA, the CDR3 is TGTGCCAGCAGTCGGCAGAGGGATGAGCAGTTCTTC. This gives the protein CASSRQRDEQFF.